These 27 T cell receptor beta chains originate from one sample sequenced in a study of shared clonotypes between healthy human individuals. Produced via immunoSEQ multiplex PCR; TCRdb's table is partial and in-frame only. Here the sample spans approximately 1,500,000 clones, approximately 98% being singletons. Source material: naive CD4+ T cells sorted from blood. Subset indicated: CD45RA+ positively selected. All receptors derive from a man younger than 45 in good health.

The chain uses TRBV2 and TRBJ2-3; D gene ambiguous. CDR1 and CDR2 (germline): SNHLY, FYNNEI. With 4 bases removed from V and 1 base from J, the gap between germline ends came to 6 bases. This CDR3 region has 13 residues. Written as DNA, the CDR3 is TGTGCCAGCAGTGCCCGACGCACAGATACGCAGTATTTT. Amino acids: CASSARRTDTQYF.

The chain joins TRBV7-8 to TRBJ2-1; 7 positions agree with TRBD1. With 5 bases clipped from V and 0 bases from J, the junction kept 13 bases outside the gene matches. Germline CDR1 is SGHVS and CDR2 is FQNEAQ. CDR3 length equals 18 residues. This chain's CDR3 is CASSLYGAGGSSYNEQFF. The CDR3 DNA reads TGTGCCAGCAGCCTATACGGGGCAGGGGGTAGCTCCTACAATGAGCAGTTCTTC.

V gene TRBV16 combines with J gene TRBJ2-1; TRBD1 or TRBD2 may be the D gene (6 bases each). From germline, CDR1 is KGHSY and CDR2 FQNENV. The V end lost 0 bases, the J end lost 8 bases, and 11 bases lay between the germline ends. This CDR3 is built from 14 residues. The CDR3 protein is CASSQSHREDEQFF. The CDR3 coding sequence is TGTGCCAGCAGCCAATCGCACAGGGAGGATGAGCAGTTCTTC.

The V gene is TRBV5-4, the J gene TRBJ2-7; D is possibly TRBD2 (5 bases). Trimming cost V 0 bases and J 6 bases, with 16 bases left between them. Germline CDR1 and CDR2: SGHNT and YYREEE (reference sequence). This CDR3 is 15 amino acids long. CDR3 in amino acids: CASSLVFGKSGEQYF. The CDR3 region has the DNA TGTGCCAGCAGCTTGGTATTCGGGAAGAGTGGCGAGCAGTACTTC.

The chain joins TRBV18 to TRBJ2-7, with D perhaps TRBD2 (6 bases). V lost 1 base to trimming and J lost 7 bases, with 17 bases between them. The CDR3 is 15 amino acids. Germline values: CDR1 KGHSH, CDR2 LQKENI. The CDR3 loop reads CASSPRAPGLAEQYF. The CDR3, as DNA: TGTGCCAGCTCACCACGCGCACCGGGACTGGCGGAGCAGTACTTC. The full variable domain, with the rest looked up from reference TRBV18 and TRBJ2-7, is NAGVMQNPRHLVRRRGQEARLRCSPMKGHSHVYWYRQLPEEGLKFMVYLQKENIIDESGMPKERFSAEFPKEGPSILRIQQVVRGDSAAYFCASSPRAPGLAEQYFGPGTRLTVT.

The gene calls are TRBV5-1 and TRBJ2-6; D ambiguous. V shed 4 bases and J shed 0 bases, with 8 bases lying between them. The germline V gene encodes CDR1 SGHRS and CDR2 YFSETQ. The CDR3 runs to 15 residues. The CDR3 DNA is TGCGCCAGCAGCGCGGTAAGCTCTGGGGCCAACGTCCTGACTTTC. Encoded protein: CASSAVSSGANVLTF.

The J gene is TRBJ1-2, the V gene TRBV19, with a tentative D call TRBD1 (6 bases). Germline values: CDR1 LNHDA, CDR2 SQIVND (reference sequence). The CDR3 has 15 amino acids. V lost 0 bases to trimming and J lost 5 bases, with 13 bases between them. This CDR3 is CASSIDTGQRYGYTF. CDR3 DNA: TGTGCCAGTAGTATAGATACAGGACAGAGGTATGGCTACACCTTC.

The V call is TRBV7-2, the J call TRBJ2-7; perhaps D is TRBD1 or TRBD2 (5 bases each). The CDR3 spans 15 residues. V lost 3 bases, J lost 0 bases, and 12 bases lay in between. CDR1 and CDR2 from the germline V gene are SGHTA and FQGNSA. The CDR3 here is CASSFGAGHSYEQYF. In DNA form, the CDR3 reads TGTGCCAGCAGCTTCGGGGCGGGCCACTCCTACGAGCAGTACTTC. Full variable domain (missing parts from reference TRBV7-2 and TRBJ2-7): GAGVSQSPSNKVTEKGKDVELRCDPISGHTALYWYRQSLGQGLEFLIYFQGNSAPDKSGLPSDRFSAERTGGSVSTLTIQRTQQEDSAVYLCASSFGAGHSYEQYFGPGTRLTVT.

This chain uses TRBV5-8 with TRBJ2-7; a possible D gene is TRBD2 (5 bases). This CDR3 contains 15 residues. V was pared by 0 bases and J by 0 bases, with 10 bases between. Germline V lookup: CDR1 SGHTS, CDR2 YDEGEE. This CDR3 reads CASSLVTRSSYEQYF. CDR3 in DNA: TGTGCCAGCAGCTTGGTAACTAGGAGCTCCTACGAGCAGTACTTC. Complete variable domain (other parts from reference TRBV5-8 and TRBJ2-7): EAGVTQSPTHLIKTRGQQATLRCSPISGHTSVYWYQQALGLGLQFLLWYDEGEERNRGNFPPRFSGRQFPNYSSELNVNALELEDSALYLCASSLVTRSSYEQYFGPGTRLTVT.

The chain combines TRBV7-2 with TRBJ1-3; D unclear. Trimming left V 5 bases short and J 0 bases short, with 11 bases between. The CDR3 totals 15 residues. Germline V CDR1 and CDR2: SGHTA, FQGNSA. The CDR3 coding sequence is TGTGCCAGCAGCCGCGGACTGACCTCTGGAAACACCATATATTTT. Protein product: CASSRGLTSGNTIYF.

The chain employs TRBV5-1 and TRBJ2-5; weak D call: TRBD1 (5 bases). The V gene's germline CDR1 is SGHRS and CDR2 YFSETQ. The CDR3 has 12 amino acids. V was cut by 5 bases and J by 5 bases, with 10 bases left in between. The CDR3 sequence: CASSYKGETQYF. CDR3 DNA sequence: TGCGCCAGCAGTTATAAGGGGGAGACCCAGTACTTC. Complete variable domain (other parts from reference TRBV5-1 and TRBJ2-5): KAGVTQTPRYLIKTRGQQVTLSCSPISGHRSVSWYQQTPGQGLQFLFEYFSETQRNKGNFPGRFSGRQFSNSRSEMNVSTLELGDSALYLCASSYKGETQYFGPGTRLLVL.

The chain joins TRBV7-8 to TRBJ1-2, with D possibly matching TRBD1 (5 bases). Trimming removed 3 bases from V and 0 bases from J, with 11 bases in between. The CDR3 consists of 15 residues. The germline V gene encodes CDR1 SGHVS and CDR2 FQNEAQ. The CDR3 protein is CASSFLDISNYGYTF. CDR3 DNA sequence: TGTGCCAGCAGCTTCCTGGACATTTCTAACTATGGCTACACCTTC.

V gene TRBV29-1 combines with J gene TRBJ1-3, with D maybe TRBD1 (6 bases). The CDR3 loop spans 12 amino acids. Germline V CDR1 and CDR2: SQVTM, ANQGSEA. Trimming stripped 6 bases from V and 3 bases from J, with 9 bases between. CDR3 sequence (DNA): TGCAGCGTAGGGACAATTGGAAACACCATATATTTT. Translated: CSVGTIGNTIYF.

The V call is TRBV6-5, the J call TRBJ2-1, with 8 bases fitting TRBD2. Unmatched junction bases numbered 12, after V lost 6 bases and J lost 8 bases. This CDR3 comprises 15 residues. Germline CDR1 reads MNHEY; CDR2 reads SVGAGI. The CDR3 region has the DNA TGTGCCAGCAGACCCACGCTATTACTAGCGGATGAGCAGTTCTTC. Encoded protein: CASRPTLLLADEQFF.

The rearrangement joins TRBV6-6 to TRBJ1-2; possible D gene TRBD1, 5 bases. V was trimmed by 5 bases and J by 2 bases, leaving 9 bases between them. This CDR3 spans 13 amino acids. The germline CDR1 and CDR2 sequences are MNHNY and SVGAGI (reference sequence). The chain's CDR3 is CASSRSGNYGYTF. CDR3 coding DNA: TGTGCCAGCAGTCGCTCAGGGAACTATGGCTACACCTTC.

About this clone itself: The sample holds other DNA sequences that translate to the same CDR3. This chain connects TRBV19 to TRBJ1-5; a possible D gene is TRBD1 (5 bases). CDR1 and CDR2 (germline): LNHDA, SQIVND (reference sequence). The V gene lost 3 bases and the J gene lost 3 bases, with 9 bases spanning the gap. The CDR3 totals 14 residues. The CDR3: CASSIGGSNQPQHF. DNA of the CDR3: TGTGCCAGTAGTATTGGGGGATCCAATCAGCCCCAGCATTTT.

Notes on this clone: Other DNA sequences in this specimen translate into the identical CDR3. The chain joins TRBV5-1 to TRBJ2-3; 7 nucleotides agree with TRBD1. Germline-derived CDR1 and CDR2 are SGHRS and YFSETQ. The ends lost 0 bases at V and 2 bases at J; junction bases unmatched: 3. The CDR3 spans 15 residues. The CDR3 reads CASSLGDRNTDTQYF. For the CDR3, the DNA is TGCGCCAGCAGCTTGGGGGACAGAAACACAGATACGCAGTATTTT. Drawing the rest from reference TRBV5-1 and TRBJ2-3, the complete variable domain is KAGVTQTPRYLIKTRGQQVTLSCSPISGHRSVSWYQQTPGQGLQFLFEYFSETQRNKGNFPGRFSGRQFSNSRSEMNVSTLELGDSALYLCASSLGDRNTDTQYFGPGTRLTVL.

The chain carries TRBV6-6 and TRBJ2-2; 10 bases match TRBD1. J was trimmed by 6 bases and V by 8 bases; bases with no gene match: 6. Germline CDR1 MNHNY, CDR2 SVGAGI (reference sequence). The CDR3 has 14 residues. CDR3 DNA sequence: TGTGCCAGCCGTCCCGGGACAGGGGCCGGGGAGCTGTTTTTT. It specifies CASRPGTGAGELFF.

This chain links TRBV5-1 with TRBJ2-7; D gene unclear. The V end lost 5 bases, the J end lost 4 bases, and 19 bases lay between the germline ends. Per germline, CDR1 SGHRS and CDR2 YFSETQ. CDR3 length: 15 amino acids. The CDR3 sequence: CASRTDIIVGYEQYF. The DNA for the CDR3 is TGCGCCAGCAGGACCGACATTATTGTAGGATACGAGCAGTACTTC.

The J gene is TRBJ2-2, the V gene TRBV7-9, with D possibly TRBD1 on 5 matching bases. Germline V gene sequence: CDR1 SEHNR, CDR2 FQNEAQ (reference sequence). Trimming removed 3 bases at V and 2 bases at J, with 7 bases between. This CDR3 has 14 residues. The CDR3 nucleotides read TGTGCCAGCAGCTTTGGACAAAACACCGGGGAGCTGTTTTTT. Translation: CASSFGQNTGELFF.

This chain joins TRBV19 and TRBJ1-5; D uncertain. This CDR3 is 15 amino acids long. V lost 9 bases, J lost 5 bases, and 20 bases lay in between. Germline lookup yields CDR1 LNHDA and CDR2 SQIVND (reference sequence). The CDR3 DNA reads TGTGCCAGCTCCGGCGGAGGACGGAAAGATCAGCCCCAGCATTTT. It codes for CASSGGGRKDQPQHF.

V usage is TRBV19 and J usage is TRBJ2-7; D is possibly TRBD1 or TRBD2 (5 bases each). Trimming removed 3 bases at V and 4 bases at J, with 10 bases between. Germline lookup yields CDR1 LNHDA and CDR2 SQIVND (reference sequence). The CDR3 length is 13 residues. The CDR3: CASSMSGRYEQYF. The CDR3 bases are TGTGCCAGTAGTATGTCAGGGAGATACGAGCAGTACTTC.

The chain carries TRBV5-5 and TRBJ2-1, with a weak D call TRBD1 (5 bases). This CDR3 comprises 13 residues. CDR1 is SGHKS and CDR2 is YYEKEE in the germline V gene (reference sequence). Trimming pared 0 bases from V and 9 bases from J, leaving 10 bases between. The CDR3 region has the DNA TGTGCCAGCAGCTTGGAAGGGGTAACTGAGCAGTTCTTC. Residues: CASSLEGVTEQFF. Filled out from reference TRBV5-5 and TRBJ2-1, the complete variable domain reads DAGVTQSPTHLIKTRGQQVTLRCSPISGHKSVSWYQQVLGQGPQFIFQYYEKEERGRGNFPDRFSARQFPNYSSELNVNALLLGDSALYLCASSLEGVTEQFFGPGTRLTVL.

The chain employs TRBV29-1 and TRBJ2-1; 12 positions match TRBD2. Germline values: CDR1 SQVTM, CDR2 ANQGSEA. The CDR3 has 14 amino acids. With 6 bases clipped from V and 9 bases from J, the junction kept 9 bases outside the gene matches. This CDR3 is CSVRLAGARGEQFF. The CDR3 DNA follows: TGCAGCGTGAGACTAGCGGGAGCCCGGGGTGAGCAGTTCTTC.

A few counts support this clone. The chain links TRBV7-3 to TRBJ1-2, with 7 bases that match TRBD1. The germline V gene encodes CDR1 SGHTA and CDR2 FQGTGA. This CDR3 contains 16 residues. The V gene end was trimmed by 8 bases and the J gene end by 5 bases; junction bases not matched to a gene: 17. CDR3 sequence (DNA): TGTGCCAGCGCCCACCGAGGGGGCTTAGGTGATTATGGCTACACCTTC. Translating it yields CASAHRGGLGDYGYTF. Filled out from reference TRBV7-3 and TRBJ1-2, the complete variable domain reads GAGVSQTPSNKVTEKGKYVELRCDPISGHTALYWYRQSLGQGPEFLIYFQGTGAADDSGLPNDRFFAVRPEGSVSTLKIQRTERGDSAVYLCASAHRGGLGDYGYTFGSGTRLTVV.

This chain links TRBV27 with TRBJ2-5, with D possibly TRBD2 on 5 matching bases. The CDR3 loop spans 13 amino acids. V shed 5 bases and J shed 3 bases, with 10 bases lying between them. Per germline, CDR1 MNHEY and CDR2 SMNVEV (reference sequence). The CDR3 DNA reads TGTGCCAGCAGTCGGGGTCAGGAAGAGACCCAGTACTTC. This codes for CASSRGQEETQYF.

The chain employs TRBV29-1 and TRBJ2-5, with TRBD2 matching 12 bases. The V segment lost 7 bases and the J segment 13 bases; nucleotides outside the gene matches: 13. The CDR3 contains 13 residues. Germline V gene data show CDR1 as SQVTM and CDR2 as ANQGSEA. CDR3 nucleotides: TGCAGCGCTACGACTAGCGGGAGACCCCAGGGGTACTTC. This codes for CSATTSGRPQGYF.